This paragraph covers one T cell receptor (beta chain) sequence. Antigen: not known. Libraries were prepared by immunoSEQ multiplex PCR; TCRdb keeps only in-frame clonotypes and omits some of them. The data show 150,000 to 180,000 clones, about 88% seen once. The germline V gene encodes CDR1 LGHNA and CDR2 YSLEER. The germline V and J ends were trimmed by 0 bases and 5 bases, with 4 bases remaining between them. CDR3 length: 13 amino acids. The sample belongs to a study of T cell responses to AZD1222 COVID-19 vaccine. Broader study findings: Only a handful of AZD1222 recipients were seropositive at baseline.

This sequence originates from an adult in good health. The rearrangement joins TRBV4-3 to TRBJ1-4; D remains unclear. The input for sequencing was peripheral blood, taken on day 0 of AZD1222 vaccination. CDR3 in amino acids: CASSQDRNEKLFF. The CDR3 bases are TGCGCCAGCAGCCAAGACAGGAATGAAAAACTGTTTTTT.